The present T cell receptor beta chain was sequenced within a study of T cell changes during pregnancy in multiple sclerosis. Sequencing was performed with immunoSEQ multiplex PCR; in TCRdb, only in-frame clones are kept and a portion is missing. The sample includes about 40,000 clones, approximately 94% of them seen just once. The receptor was derived from a female donor with multiple sclerosis, enrolled in a pregnancy study. The material sequenced was peripheral blood, taken before pregnancy.

The DNA of the CDR3 is TGTGCCTGGACTACACAGGGTGGCACTGAAGCTTTCTTT. This translates into CAWTTQGGTEAFF. This rearrangement joins TRBV30 to TRBJ1-1, with D perhaps matching TRBD1 (6 bases). V dropped 4 bases and J dropped 4 bases, with 13 bases sitting between them. CDR3 size: 13 residues. CDR1 and CDR2 (germline): GTSNPN, SVGIG (reference sequence).